What follows are 5 T cell receptor beta chains derived from one specimen sequenced in a study of blood T cells in healthy people across ages. Combining a sample-barcoded 5' primer with a J-beta primer mix, a second PCR ran for roughly 7 to 12 cycles. TCRdb processed the 5' RACE reads anew with MiXCR; each CDR3 protein has one entry. This sample yields about 930,000 distinct CDR3 sequences, of which 25% to 35% are seen a single time; more than 8.5% belongs to the top ten. The sample also formed part of further work on T cells of mothers and their children.

The sequenced sample was blood. The source of these receptors is a middle-aged woman in good health.

This chain links TRBV20-1 with TRBJ2-3; D remains unclear. Trimming removed 5 bases from V and 7 bases from J, with 10 bases in between. CDR1 and CDR2 (germline): DFQATT, SNEGSKA (reference sequence). CDR3 length equals 11 residues. CDR3 sequence (DNA): TGCAGTGCTGCGGAGAACTATACGCAGTATTTT. This gives the protein CSAAENYTQYF.

A few counts support this clonotype. The gene calls are TRBV29-1 and TRBJ2-5, with D tentatively TRBD2 (7 bases). V dropped 5 bases and J dropped 6 bases, with 13 bases sitting between them. The V gene's germline CDR1 is SQVTM and CDR2 ANQGSEA. The CDR3 has 12 amino acids. This chain's CDR3 is CSVRGGGKTQYF. CDR3 bases: TGCAGCGTTAGGGGGGGAGGGAAGACCCAGTACTTC.

This clonotype was seen a few times. This chain uses TRBV12-3 or TRBV12-4 with TRBJ2-7, with D tentatively TRBD1 (5 bases). The CDR3 loop spans 13 amino acids. The V end was cut by 2 bases, the J end by 6 bases, with 11 bases between. CDR3 region: CASSLNEGAEQYF. CDR3 nucleotide sequence: TGTGCCAGCAGTTTAAATGAAGGGGCCGAGCAGTACTTC.

This clonotype was observed a few times. V gene TRBV2 combines with J gene TRBJ1-1; D may be TRBD1 (5 bases). Trimming left V 10 bases short and J 1 base short, with 13 bases between. The CDR3 is 13 residues long. The germline gives CDR1 SNHLY, CDR2 FYNNEI. CDR3 amino acids: CATRRDPNTEAFF. The CDR3 DNA reads TGTGCCACCCGGCGGGACCCGAACACTGAAGCTTTCTTT. Full variable domain (missing parts from reference TRBV2 and TRBJ1-1): EPEVTQTPSHQVTQMGQEVILRCVPISNHLYFYWYRQILGQKVEFLVSFYNNEISEKSEIFDDQFSVERPDGSNFTLKIRSTKLEDSAMYFCATRRDPNTEAFFGQGTRLTVV.

V and J are TRBV6-1 and TRBJ2-1; 14 bases agree with TRBD2. CDR1 is MNHNS, CDR2 SASEGT, per germline. This CDR3 is built from 16 residues. V shed 0 bases and J 7 bases; nucleotides not matched to a gene: 2. CDR3 sequence reads: CASSEAGLAGGNEQFF. CDR3 DNA: TGTGCCAGCAGTGAAGCCGGACTAGCGGGGGGTAATGAGCAGTTCTTC.